This T cell receptor beta chain is from a study of T-cell reconstitution after alpha-beta-depleted transplantation in children. The V segment lost 3 bases and the J segment 5 bases; nucleotides outside the gene matches: 7. Germline CDR1 reads SGDLS; CDR2 reads YYNGEE. The CDR3 is made up of 15 amino acids. Unique molecular identifiers were incorporated when the TCRbeta library was constructed. MiXCR was run by TCRdb on the PCR reads, yielding one entry per CDR3 protein. In the table there are approximately 70,000 distinct CDR3 sequences, 4.9% of which are singletons. Ten or more counts support this clonotype.

The V call is TRBV9, the J call TRBJ1-4; 7 nucleotides match TRBD1. The sequence came from a boy under three years old who had a stem cell transplant for acute myeloid leukemia, so the T cells may come from the graft donor. The sample consisted of PBMCs, mostly from graft donor cells, taken 180 days after TCRalphabeta/CD19-depleted stem cell transplant. The CDR3 DNA follows: TGTGCCAGCAGCGCGGCGGGACAGCCAAATGAAAAACTGTTTTTT. Translated, it gives CASSAAGQPNEKLFF.